Listed here are 10 T cell receptor beta chains from one sample, sequenced in a study of T-cell reconstitution after alpha-beta-depleted transplantation in children. The authors prepared the TCRbeta library with unique molecular identifiers. TCRdb analysed the PCR reads with MiXCR anew, one entry per CDR3 protein. The sample yields 250,000 to 350,000 distinct CDR3 sequences, more than 20% seen once. The sequencing here drew on PBMCs, mostly from graft donor cells, taken 180 days after TCRalphabeta/CD19-depleted stem cell transplant. The receptors derive from a male patient between 10 and 17 years old who had a stem cell transplant for acute lymphoblastic leukemia, so the T cells may come from the graft donor.

This chain connects TRBV18 to TRBJ2-7; 12 bases are shared with TRBD2. CDR3 length: 16 residues. CDR1 and CDR2 (germline): KGHSH, LQKENI. The ends lost 6 bases at V and 5 bases at J; junction bases unmatched: 11. CDR3 sequence reads: CASSRPPSGRAHEQYF. The CDR3 DNA sequence: TGTGCCAGCTCCCGACCTCCTAGCGGGAGGGCCCACGAGCAGTACTTC.

This clonotype has only a few counts. The chain has TRBV4-2 and TRBJ2-2, with TRBD2 matching over 13 bases. J gave up 0 bases and V 0 bases, and 10 bases lay outside the gene matches. The germline V gene encodes CDR1 LGHNA and CDR2 YNFKEQ. This CDR3 has 21 amino acids. CDR3 in DNA: TGTGCCAGCAGCCAAGATGCTCCCCCGGGACTAGCGGGATCGAACACCGGGGAGCTGTTTTTT. Translated, it gives CASSQDAPPGLAGSNTGELFF.

This clonotype turned up a few times. The chain carries TRBV3-1 and TRBJ1-1; D call uncertain. V was clipped by 5 bases and J by 1 base, with 14 bases between them. The CDR3 is 15 amino acids. CDR1 is LGHDT and CDR2 is YNNKEL in the germline V gene (reference sequence). The DNA of the CDR3 is TGTGCCAGCAGCTCCCACTCCTCAGGGAACACTGAAGCTTTCTTT. This translates into CASSSHSSGNTEAFF.

This chain uses TRBV20-1 with TRBJ1-2; 7 nucleotides match TRBD1. V lost 0 bases, J lost 4 bases, and 8 bases stayed unmatched. Per germline, CDR1 DFQATT and CDR2 SNEGSKA (reference sequence). CDR3 length equals 15 residues. In DNA, the CDR3 is TGCAGTGCTAGAGACGACAGGGTCTCGGTCTATGGCTACACCTTC. Protein sequence: CSARDDRVSVYGYTF.

This clonotype was seen only a few times. This chain links TRBV19 with TRBJ1-1, with D maybe TRBD1 (5 bases). The CDR3 runs 15 residues. V was clipped by 4 bases and J by 3 bases, with 15 bases between them. Germline V gene lookup returns CDR1 LNHDA and CDR2 SQIVND (reference sequence). CDR3 amino acids: CASSTLGQGDTEAFF. For the CDR3, the DNA is TGTGCCAGTAGTACTTTAGGGCAGGGCGACACTGAAGCTTTCTTT.

This clonotype has only one observation. This chain uses TRBV10-3 with TRBJ2-7; D is tentatively TRBD1 or TRBD2 (5 bases each). The CDR3 is 17 amino acids. Germline V CDR1 and CDR2: ENHRY, SYGVKD. Trimming removed 0 bases from V and 5 bases from J, with 20 bases in between. Written as DNA, the CDR3 is TGTGCCATCAGTGAGTCGACAGTCCCGGGGTCCCGAAACGAGCAGTACTTC. Translated, it gives CAISESTVPGSRNEQYF.

This clonotype was seen a handful of times. V usage is TRBV14 and J usage is TRBJ2-1; D possibly corresponds to TRBD1 (6 bases). The germline V and J ends were trimmed by 1 base and 7 bases, with 8 bases remaining between them. The CDR3 runs to 13 residues. Per the germline V gene, CDR1 is SGHDN and CDR2 is FVKESK. CDR3 sequence reads: CASSQAQGNEQFF. For the CDR3, the DNA is TGTGCCAGCAGCCAAGCACAGGGAAATGAGCAGTTCTTC.

This clonotype was counted a few times. The genes are TRBV6-5 and TRBJ2-4, with 7 bases matching TRBD2. Germline V gives CDR1 MNHEY, CDR2 SVGAGI. The CDR3 consists of 14 residues. V trimming: 0 bases; J trimming: 9 bases; junction bases outside the gene matches: 5. CDR3 region: CASSYSGSGGIQYF. CDR3 nucleotides: TGTGCCAGCAGTTACTCGGGGTCGGGAGGCATTCAGTACTTC.

The CDR3 loop is CASSFRLVGELFF. The DNA of the CDR3 is TGTGCCAGCAGTTTCCGACTAGTGGGGGAGCTGTTTTTT. This chain uses TRBV6-2 or TRBV6-3 with TRBJ2-2; a weak D match, TRBD2 (6 bases). Trimming removed 4 bases at V and 8 bases at J, with 11 bases between. In germline, CDR1 is MNHEY, CDR2 SVGEGT. The CDR3 sequence is 13 residues long.

The chain links TRBV19 to TRBJ2-1, with D unclear. The CDR3 consists of 14 residues. CDR1 is LNHDA and CDR2 is SQIVND in the germline V gene (reference sequence). V gave up 8 bases and J gave up 4 bases, with 15 bases separating them. The CDR3: CASGSITGYNEQFF. CDR3 nucleotide sequence: TGTGCCAGTGGTAGTATCACCGGATACAATGAGCAGTTCTTC.